A single sample gave rise to the 14 T cell receptor beta chains below, sequenced in a study of blood T cell repertoires in COVID-19. Profiled with immunoSEQ multiplex PCR; TCRdb holds only in-frame clones, not every one. The sample has almost 40,000 clones; around 85% are singletons. The sequencing sample was made of peripheral blood. The origin of the receptors is a man aged 55 to 69 with acute or convalescent COVID-19.

The chain carries TRBV9 and TRBJ1-3, with 7 positions matching TRBD1. This CDR3 contains 15 residues. Germline-derived CDR1 and CDR2 are SGDLS and YYNGEE. V lost 3 bases and J lost 1; bases outside the gene matches: 4. This chain's CDR3 is CASSAEGASGNTIYF. The CDR3 nucleotides are TGTGCCAGCAGCGCCGAGGGGGCTTCTGGAAACACCATATATTTT.

This rearrangement joins TRBV19 to TRBJ1-4; D may be TRBD1 (5 bases). V dropped 4 bases and J dropped 7 bases, with 13 bases sitting between them. The CDR3 loop spans 14 amino acids. Germline lookup yields CDR1 LNHDA and CDR2 SQIVND (reference sequence). Here the CDR3 DNA reads TGTGCCAGTAGTACCGGCGGGGGGGGTGAAAAACTGTTTTTT. It yields the protein CASSTGGGGEKLFF.

This clone was seen a few times. The chain is built from TRBV19 and TRBJ2-3, with a possible D match to TRBD2 (5 bases). V dropped 11 bases and J dropped 4 bases, with 19 bases sitting between them. Germline lookup yields CDR1 LNHDA and CDR2 SQIVND (reference sequence). The CDR3 runs to 14 residues. CDR3 in DNA: TGTGCCGCTGGAGGATTAGATGGGGCAGATACGCAGTATTTT. It yields the protein CAAGGLDGADTQYF.

This clone appeared once. The chain joins TRBV19 to TRBJ1-2; D is perhaps TRBD1 (6 bases). The V gene's germline CDR1 is LNHDA and CDR2 SQIVND (reference sequence). V lost 1 base and J lost 6, with 21 bases in between. The CDR3 is 17 residues long. DNA for the CDR3: TGTGCCAGTAGTATAGGGAACAGGGCGACCGCGCGACATGGCTACACCTTC. It is translated as CASSIGNRATARHGYTF.

The chain is built from TRBV5-1 and TRBJ2-7; weak D call: TRBD2 (7 bases). Between the trimmed V and J ends, which lost 7 bases and 0 bases, there was a span of 14 bases. From germline, CDR1 is SGHRS and CDR2 YFSETQ. This CDR3 region has 14 residues. The CDR3 region has the DNA TGCGCCAGCCGGGGGGCGGGAAGCTCCTACGAGCAGTACTTC. This encodes CASRGAGSSYEQYF.

This clone has just a few counts. The chain recombines TRBV24-1 with TRBJ2-3; 8 bases line up with TRBD1. CDR3 length: 16 residues. Germline CDR1 KGHDR, CDR2 SFDVKD. V shed 7 bases and J 9 bases; nucleotides not matched to a gene: 17. The DNA of the CDR3 is TGTGCCACCAGCCGGACAGGGACCACCCTGTCGGGAACGCAGTATTTT. It is translated as CATSRTGTTLSGTQYF.

The chain links TRBV29-1 to TRBJ1-1; TRBD1 might be the D (5 bases). Germline loops: CDR1 SQVTM, CDR2 ANQGSEA. V dropped 3 bases and J dropped 4 bases, with 9 bases sitting between them. The CDR3 has 12 amino acids. CDR3 sequence (DNA): TGCAGCGTTGATCGCCAGGGCACTGAAGCTTTCTTT. Residues: CSVDRQGTEAFF.

This clone has a single count. The rearrangement links TRBV5-1 to TRBJ2-1, with D possibly TRBD2 on 6 matching bases. The ends were cut back, 1 base at V and 8 bases at J, with 16 bases in the middle. The CDR3 contains 15 residues. Germline CDR1 SGHRS, CDR2 YFSETQ. The CDR3 DNA sequence: TGCGCCAGCAGCTTGCCCGTAGGGACTTCGGATGAGCAGTTCTTC. Protein product: CASSLPVGTSDEQFF.

This chain joins TRBV5-5 and TRBJ1-1; 9 bases map to TRBD1. The germline gives CDR1 SGHKS, CDR2 YYEKEE (reference sequence). This CDR3 comprises 14 residues. V lost 3 bases and J lost 7; bases outside the gene matches: 7. The CDR3 bases are TGTGCCAGCAGCTGGGGGGACAGGGCGGGTGAAGCTTTCTTT. The encoded protein is CASSWGDRAGEAFF.

The rearrangement joins TRBV4-1 to TRBJ2-1; 9 nucleotides line up with TRBD2. This CDR3 comprises 16 residues. With 4 bases clipped from V and 7 bases from J, the junction kept 11 bases outside the gene matches. Germline V lookup: CDR1 MGHRA, CDR2 YSYEKL. In DNA, the CDR3 is TGCGCCAGCAGCCCCCCTACCGGGACTAGCTCAAATGAGCAGTTCTTC. It encodes CASSPPTGTSSNEQFF.

The J gene is TRBJ2-2, the V gene TRBV19; D perhaps matches TRBD2 (6 bases). The CDR3 loop spans 15 amino acids. The V and J ends lost 7 bases and 5 bases respectively, with 17 bases between them. The germline CDR1 and CDR2 sequences are LNHDA and SQIVND (reference sequence). The CDR3 protein is CASTLRDPATGELFF. For the CDR3, the DNA is TGTGCCAGTACCTTGCGGGACCCCGCGACCGGGGAGCTGTTTTTT. Supplemented by reference TRBV19 and TRBJ2-2, the full variable domain reads DGGITQSPKYLFRKEGQNVTLSCEQNLNHDAMYWYRQDPGQGLRLIYYSQIVNDFQKGDIAEGYSVSREKKESFPLTVTSAQKNPTAFYLCASTLRDPATGELFFGEGSRLTVL.

J is TRBJ1-2 and V is TRBV19; D unclear. Trimming cost V 0 bases and J 4 bases, with 9 bases left between them. CDR1 and CDR2 (germline): LNHDA, SQIVND (reference sequence). This CDR3 has 14 amino acids. CDR3 DNA: TGTGCCAGTAGTATAGAATGGCGGAGCTATGGCTACACCTTC. It is translated as CASSIEWRSYGYTF.

The chain joins TRBV12-3 or TRBV12-4 to TRBJ1-5, with D perhaps TRBD1 (6 bases). Trimming pared 6 bases from V and 6 bases from J, leaving 9 bases between. CDR3 length equals 12 residues. DNA of the CDR3: TGTGCCAGCAGCTCAGGGGCTCAGCCCCAGCATTTT. Encoded protein: CASSSGAQPQHF.

This clone was detected only once. The rearrangement uses TRBV5-4 and TRBJ2-1; 16 positions agree with TRBD2. The CDR3 consists of 16 residues. Germline V gene sequence: CDR1 SGHNT, CDR2 YYREEE (reference sequence). The trim removed 2 bases at V and 9 bases at J, leaving 5 bases unmatched. The CDR3 spells CASSLPGLAGGGEQFF. CDR3 bases: TGTGCCAGCAGCTTACCGGGACTAGCGGGAGGGGGTGAGCAGTTCTTC.